The following is a T cell receptor beta chain sequence with its context. Its antigen is unidentified. Produced via immunoSEQ multiplex PCR; TCRdb's table is partial and in-frame only. The sample shows about 68,000 clones, about two thirds of them seen only once. The data stem from a study of cytotoxic CD8 clonotypes in ibrutinib-treated CLL. Study in general: The group held 11 relapsed/refractory and fewer than 16 treatment-naive patients, with around 18 IGHV unmutated.

The CDR3 covers 12 residues. The ends lost 8 bases at V and 3 bases at J; junction bases unmatched: 2. Germline CDR1 reads MNHNY; CDR2 reads SVGAGI (reference sequence). The study, taken as a whole, reports: Before falling back toward baseline at progression, clonality had risen at the time of ibrutinib response.

The receptor comes from a human donor with chronic lymphocytic leukemia. The chain combines TRBV6-6 with TRBJ2-7; 9 bases align to TRBD1. The input for sequencing was PBMCs, taken after 12 months of ibrutinib treatment. In DNA, the CDR3 is TGTGCCAGCCTGGACAGGGGCTACGAGCAGTACTTC. It codes for CASLDRGYEQYF.